This T cell receptor (beta chain) was retrieved from a study of OX40 agonist ivuxolimab in advanced cancers. Notes on this clone: What it recognizes is unknown.

TCRdb's table, derived via immunoSEQ multiplex PCR, lists solely in-frame clones and lacks some. Here the sample spans about 100,000 clones, around 93% being singletons. Study-wide results and limits: Partial responders at 0.1-3.0 mg/kg showed near-lowest clonal expansion.

The timepoints at which blood was sampled were baseline, cycle 4 day 1, and cycle 7 day 1. This clonotype was obtained from an adult with an advanced solid tumor such as melanoma, head and neck, liver or kidney cancer. The sequences come from CD4+ or CD8+ T cells sorted from blood, collected in a trial of the OX40 agonist ivuxolimab.

In DNA form, the CDR3 reads TGTGCCAGCAGGCTTTATCCCTCTGAAGCTTTCTTT. This encodes CASRLYPSEAFF. V gene TRBV28 combines with J gene TRBJ1-1, with D unresolved. CDR3 length: 12 residues. V lost 6 bases and J lost 6, with 11 bases in between. Germline CDR1 reads MDHEN; CDR2 reads SYDVKM.